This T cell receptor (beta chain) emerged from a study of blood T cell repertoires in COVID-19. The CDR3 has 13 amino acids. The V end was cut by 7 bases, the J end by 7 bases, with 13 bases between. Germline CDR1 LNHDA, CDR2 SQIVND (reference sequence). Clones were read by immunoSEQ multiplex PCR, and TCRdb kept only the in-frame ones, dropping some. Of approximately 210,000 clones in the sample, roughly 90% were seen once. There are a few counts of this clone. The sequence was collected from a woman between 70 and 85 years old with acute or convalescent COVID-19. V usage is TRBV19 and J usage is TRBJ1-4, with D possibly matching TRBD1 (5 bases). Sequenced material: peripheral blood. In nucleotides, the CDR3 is TGTGCCAGTACCTGGACACCCAGTGAAAAACTGTTTTTT. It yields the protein CASTWTPSEKLFF.